This entry lists 24 T cell receptor beta chains sequenced from one sample in a study of cytomegalovirus exposure and HLA in healthy donors. The PCR ran on 60 Vbeta and 13 Jbeta primers. Clones were read by immunoSEQ multiplex PCR, and TCRdb kept only the in-frame ones, dropping some. The profile shows 100,000 to 150,000 clones, approximately 80% of them singletons. Source material: PBMCs. The receptors here all came from a man aged 25 to 45 in good health and CMV-seropositive.

This clone was picked up one time. The chain recombines TRBV2 with TRBJ1-6, with D uncertain. The CDR3 runs 13 residues. V was shortened by 7 bases and J by 7 bases, with 11 bases between the two germline ends. Germline CDR1 and CDR2: SNHLY and FYNNEI. The CDR3 DNA sequence: TGTGCCAGCACCTTTAGACACAATTCACCCCTCCACTTT. It codes for CASTFRHNSPLHF.

The rearrangement links TRBV6-5 to TRBJ1-1; possibly TRBD1 for D (5 bases). CDR3 length equals 14 residues. Germline CDR1 is MNHEY and CDR2 is SVGAGI. V dropped 2 bases and J dropped 4 bases, with 11 bases sitting between them. As DNA, the CDR3 is TGTGCCAGCAGTTACAACCCAGGGCTCACTGAAGCTTTCTTT. Translating gives CASSYNPGLTEAFF.

V gene TRBV6-1 combines with J gene TRBJ1-2; unclear D gene. V dropped 3 bases and J dropped 0 bases, with 8 bases sitting between them. This CDR3 spans 14 amino acids. Per the germline V gene, CDR1 is MNHNS and CDR2 is SASEGT. CDR3 sequence (DNA): TGTGCCAGCAGTGAGCTGAGCACTAACTATGGCTACACCTTC. Amino acids: CASSELSTNYGYTF.

This rearrangement joins TRBV6-5 to TRBJ2-5; 11 nucleotides match TRBD1. CDR3 length: 15 amino acids. The V gene's germline CDR1 is MNHEY and CDR2 SVGAGI. After removal of 2 bases from V and 5 bases from J, the junction contained 4 bases not matched to a gene. The CDR3 DNA follows: TGTGCCAGCAGTTACCAAGGACAGGGGGCGGAGACCCAGTACTTC. This translates into CASSYQGQGAETQYF.

The gene calls are TRBV21-1 and TRBJ2-7; the listed D gene, TRBD1, was not tested against the DNA. TRBV21-1 is described as a pseudogene. This CDR3 has 16 amino acids. CDR3 in amino acids: CASSKGALDRGYEQYF. The CDR3 DNA reads as TGTGCCAGCAGCAAAGGCGCCTTGGACAGGGGTTACGAGCAGTACTTC.

The chain combines TRBV7-3 with TRBJ2-6, with 9 bases aligning to TRBD1. J lost 1 base, V lost 5 bases, and 9 bases had no gene match. Germline V gene lookup returns CDR1 SGHTA and CDR2 FQGTGA. The CDR3 length is 18 residues. The CDR3: CASSQRGQGGSGANVLTF. The CDR3, as DNA: TGTGCCAGCAGCCAAAGGGGACAGGGAGGATCTGGGGCCAACGTCCTGACTTTC.

In this sample, this clone turned up once. An end of the junction differs from the germline gene, which may be a read error. The chain combines TRBV5-1 with TRBJ1-3; no reliable D call. The CDR3 is 15 amino acids. The V gene's germline CDR1 is SGHRS and CDR2 YFSETQ. CDR3 DNA: TGCGCCAGCAGCTTGGCGTCAGCCTCTGGAGACACCATATATTTT. This codes for CASSLASASGDTIYF.

The chain carries TRBV6-1 and TRBJ1-2; D is possibly TRBD1 (6 bases). This CDR3 region has 14 residues. Trimming took off 3 bases at V and 3 bases at J, with 11 bases between the two ends. CDR1 MNHNS and CDR2 SASEGT come from the germline V gene. The CDR3 sequence is CASSDRGFDYGYTF. The CDR3 nucleotides are TGTGCCAGCAGTGACAGGGGCTTCGACTATGGCTACACCTTC.

The chain carries TRBV2 and TRBJ2-1, with D possibly TRBD2 on 6 matching bases. Trimming shortened V by 2 bases and J by 6 bases, and 11 bases separated the two germline ends. The CDR3 length is 14 residues. In germline, CDR1 is SNHLY, CDR2 FYNNEI. The CDR3 sequence is CASSEPQTSNEQFF. CDR3 DNA sequence: TGTGCCAGCAGTGAACCCCAGACTAGCAATGAGCAGTTCTTC. The full variable domain, rest sourced from reference TRBV2 and TRBJ2-1, is EPEVTQTPSHQVTQMGQEVILRCVPISNHLYFYWYRQILGQKVEFLVSFYNNEISEKSEIFDDQFSVERPDGSNFTLKIRSTKLEDSAMYFCASSEPQTSNEQFFGPGTRLTVL.

This sequence joins TRBV5-1 and TRBJ1-6; D is uncertain. This CDR3 spans 15 amino acids. The germline CDR1 and CDR2 sequences are SGHRS and YFSETQ. Trimming removed 4 bases from V and 6 bases from J, with 14 bases in between. The CDR3 protein is CASSPVEGGNSPLHF. The CDR3 DNA reads TGCGCCAGCAGCCCCGTCGAGGGAGGTAATTCACCCCTCCACTTT.

V is TRBV19 and J is TRBJ1-1; 11 positions agree with TRBD1. Trimming cost V 7 bases and J 10 bases; bases outside gene matches: 11. The CDR3 contains 14 residues. Looked up from germline, CDR1 is LNHDA and CDR2 is SQIVND (reference sequence). The CDR3 is CASNGGTGGDGAFF. CDR3 nucleotide sequence: TGTGCCAGTAACGGAGGGACAGGGGGAGATGGAGCTTTCTTT.

The rearrangement uses TRBV4-1 and TRBJ1-3; D unclear. CDR1 and CDR2 from the germline V gene are MGHRA and YSYEKL. This CDR3 contains 16 residues. Trimming cost V 3 bases and J 3 bases, with 15 bases left between them. CDR3 residues: CASSHYDTLGGNTIYF. The CDR3 region has the DNA TGCGCCAGCAGCCATTATGACACCCTGGGTGGAAACACCATATATTTT.

The V gene is TRBV11-2, the J gene TRBJ2-5; TRBD1 matches 10 bases. Germline CDR1 and CDR2: SGHAT and FQNNGV. The J segment lost 2 bases and the V segment lost 4 bases, leaving 4 bases of the junction unmatched. The CDR3 spans 15 residues. CDR3 in amino acids: CASSSGDRGQETQYF. The CDR3 nucleotides are TGTGCCAGCAGCTCTGGGGACAGGGGTCAAGAGACCCAGTACTTC.

The CDR3 region is CSVRGNYGYTF. CDR3 DNA sequence: TGCAGCGTTAGGGGTAACTATGGCTACACCTTC. The chain is built from TRBV29-1 and TRBJ1-2; a possible D gene is TRBD1 (5 bases). CDR3 size: 11 residues. Germline V gene lookup returns CDR1 SQVTM and CDR2 ANQGSEA. Trimming removed 5 bases from V and 1 base from J, with 5 bases in between.

This chain joins TRBV2 and TRBJ2-3, with 9 bases aligning to TRBD2. V was pared by 4 bases and J by 4 bases, with 6 bases of the junction left unmatched. CDR1 and CDR2 (germline): SNHLY, FYNNEI. The CDR3 contains 15 residues. The CDR3 loop reads CASSGSSGAPDTQYF. The DNA for the CDR3 is TGTGCCAGCAGTGGGTCTAGCGGGGCGCCAGATACGCAGTATTTT.

This clone showed up just once. The chain combines TRBV4-1 with TRBJ2-5, with 7 bases aligning to TRBD2. CDR3 size: 15 residues. With 0 bases clipped from V and 6 bases from J, the junction kept 7 bases outside the gene matches. The germline V gene encodes CDR1 MGHRA and CDR2 YSYEKL. CDR3 amino acids: CASSQDLQGGQTQYF. The CDR3, as DNA: TGCGCCAGCAGCCAAGATCTTCAGGGAGGGCAGACCCAGTACTTC.

This clone was recorded only once. The chain employs TRBV13 and TRBJ1-2; 9 bases agree with TRBD1. Germline lookup yields CDR1 PRHDT and CDR2 FYEKMQ (reference sequence). CDR3 length: 16 amino acids. The V gene end was trimmed by 5 bases and the J gene end by 4 bases; junction bases not matched to a gene: 11. CDR3 in DNA: TGTGCCAGCAGCACCCGCGGACAGGGGCTTAGCTATGGCTACACCTTC. This sequence encodes CASSTRGQGLSYGYTF.

This clone was picked up one time. The chain is built from TRBV6-5 and TRBJ2-1, with TRBD2 identical over 16 bases. Germline CDR1 MNHEY, CDR2 SVGAGI. V lost 2 bases, J lost 11 bases, and 6 bases stayed unmatched. The CDR3 runs 16 residues. Here the CDR3 DNA reads TGTGCCAGCAGTTACCACGGGACTAGCGGGGGGGCCCAGCAGTTCTTC. Its protein product is CASSYHGTSGGAQQFF.

The J gene is TRBJ2-5, the V gene TRBV12-5; 8 nucleotides match TRBD1. The germline CDR1 and CDR2 sequences are LGHNT and FRNRAP. V was clipped by 4 bases and J by 2 bases; unmatched bases: 3. The CDR3 spans 14 residues. CDR3 in DNA: TGTGCTAGTGGTTCCTACAGGGGGCAAGAGACCCAGTACTTC. Translating gives CASGSYRGQETQYF.

The J gene is TRBJ1-4, the V gene TRBV6-5; tentatively, D is TRBD1 (6 bases). This CDR3 has 15 amino acids. Trimming pared 6 bases from V and 0 bases from J, leaving 11 bases between. The germline V gene encodes CDR1 MNHEY and CDR2 SVGAGI. The CDR3 loop is CASSLQGATNEKLFF. CDR3 coding DNA: TGTGCCAGCAGCTTACAGGGAGCAACTAATGAAAAACTGTTTTTT.

Only a few counts were recorded for this clone. This chain joins TRBV12-5 and TRBJ2-5; D is perhaps TRBD2 (6 bases). V was cut by 3 bases and J by 5 bases, with 10 bases left in between. The CDR3 has 13 residues. From germline, CDR1 is LGHNT and CDR2 FRNRAP. The CDR3 DNA sequence: TGTGCTAGTGGTTTAGGGCGGGGCGAGACCCAGTACTTC. This translates into CASGLGRGETQYF.

The rearrangement uses TRBV2 and TRBJ1-2; D may be TRBD1 (6 bases). The CDR3 is 13 residues long. Germline V gene lookup returns CDR1 SNHLY and CDR2 FYNNEI. V lost 9 bases, J lost 8 bases, and 19 bases lay in between. The CDR3 DNA is TGTGCCAGAGGGAGCCCAGGGGCTGGAGGCTACACCTTC. It encodes CARGSPGAGGYTF.

The chain joins TRBV9 to TRBJ1-1; D uncertain. Germline CDR1 and CDR2: SGDLS and YYNGEE. The CDR3 spans 15 residues. Trimming took 0 bases from V and 1 from J, leaving 10 bases between them. CDR3 sequence reads: CASSVVPGRNTEAFF. CDR3 in DNA: TGTGCCAGCAGCGTAGTGCCAGGAAGGAACACTGAAGCTTTCTTT.

This chain uses TRBV28 with TRBJ1-2, with 10 bases lining up with TRBD1. CDR3 length: 16 residues. The germline V gene encodes CDR1 MDHEN and CDR2 SYDVKM. Trimming removed 2 bases from V and 0 bases from J; junction bases left unmatched: 3. The CDR3 sequence: CASSLGGTGANYGYTF. The CDR3 DNA sequence: TGTGCCAGCAGTTTAGGCGGGACAGGGGCTAACTATGGCTACACCTTC.